Sequencing of this TCR beta chain was carried out in a study of brain metastases from non-small cell lung cancer. Per germline, CDR1 MNHEY and CDR2 SVGAGI. The V end was cut by 6 bases, the J end by 5 bases, with 11 bases between. This CDR3 comprises 13 residues. Here immunoSEQ multiplex PCR was the method, and the copy in TCRdb shows in-frame clones only, minus some. The sample gives more than 750 clones, roughly nine tenths of which show up once; roughly 6.9% is in the top ten. This receptor was identified in a donor at least 40 years old with non-small cell lung cancer. The source material was tumor-adjacent normal tissue. The chain joins TRBV6-5 to TRBJ1-5; D perhaps matches TRBD1 (5 bases). The CDR3: CASSPEGHQPQHF. CDR3 DNA sequence: TGTGCCAGCAGCCCCGAGGGGCATCAGCCCCAGCATTTT.